This record covers a single TCR beta chain. A clone one base away is much larger, so this may be a read error. This sample was included in a study of blood T cells in healthy people across ages. Germline CDR1 SGHRS, CDR2 YFSETQ. This CDR3 spans 15 amino acids. A second roughly 7 to 12 cycle PCR used barcoded and J-beta primers. TCRdb independently ran MiXCR on the 5' RACE reads; one entry per CDR3 protein. The sample includes about 930,000 distinct CDR3 sequences, 29% seen only once; the top ten take approximately 10%. These data were also filed under a second study, of T cells of mothers and their children.

This rearrangement joins TRBV5-1 to TRBJ2-5; TRBD1 matches at 8 bases. The sequenced material came from blood. The source of this sequence is a woman between 35 and 50 years old in good health. In DNA, the CDR3 is TGCGCCGGCAGCCCAGGACAGGGTGGTGAAGAGACCCAGTACTTC. Its translation: CAGSPGQGGEETQYF.